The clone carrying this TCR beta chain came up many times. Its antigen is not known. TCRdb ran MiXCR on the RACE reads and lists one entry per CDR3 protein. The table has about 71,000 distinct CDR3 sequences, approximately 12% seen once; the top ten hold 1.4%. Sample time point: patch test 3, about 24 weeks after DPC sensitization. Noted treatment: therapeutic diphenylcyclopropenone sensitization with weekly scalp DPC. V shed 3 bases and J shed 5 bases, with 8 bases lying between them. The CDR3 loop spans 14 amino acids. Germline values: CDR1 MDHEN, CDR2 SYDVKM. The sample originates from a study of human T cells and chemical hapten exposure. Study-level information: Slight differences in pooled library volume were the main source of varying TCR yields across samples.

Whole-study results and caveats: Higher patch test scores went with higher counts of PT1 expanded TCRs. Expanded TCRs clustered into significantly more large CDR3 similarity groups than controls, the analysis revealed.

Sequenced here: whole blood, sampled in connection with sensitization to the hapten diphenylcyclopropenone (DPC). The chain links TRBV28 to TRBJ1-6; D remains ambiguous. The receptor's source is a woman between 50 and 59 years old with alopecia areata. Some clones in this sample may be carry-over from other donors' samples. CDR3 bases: TGTGCCAGCAGTTTGGGTCAGGATAATTCACCCCTCCACTTT. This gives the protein CASSLGQDNSPLHF.